The rows below give T cell receptor beta chains drawn from one sample of a study of regulatory T cells in long-lasting Graves disease. TCRdb reanalysed the multiplex PCR reads using MiXCR and keeps one entry per CDR3 protein. The data hold 300,000 to 400,000 distinct CDR3 sequences, with 15% to 20% observed a single time. The sample was also reused in another study, on T cells in Graves' hyperthyroidism and ophthalmopathy.

This sample comprised peripheral blood mononuclear cells (PBMCs), obtained at new diagnosis, from a patient treated with antithyroid drugs. The receptors were gathered from a middle-aged man with Graves disease. Each CDR3 is given with its conserved first and last residue. A D gene is named only where the DNA matches it firmly. Part of the rows lack a size; the others show once, few, many or a class for expanded clones.

size	D	V	length	J	DNA	CDR3
many	-	TRBV15	14	TRBJ1-5	TGTGCCACCAGCAGAGAATACAGTAATCAGCCCCAGCATTTT	CATSREYSNQPQHF
many	-	TRBV6-5	15	TRBJ2-1	TGTGCCAGCAGTTCAACAAAGGAAACCTACAATGAGCAGTTCTTC	CASSSTKETYNEQFF
many	TRBD1	TRBV2	15	TRBJ1-5	TGTGCCAGCACCATTGGGCAGACAGGGGGTTTGCCCCAGCATTTT	CASTIGQTGGLPQHF
many	-	TRBV28	13	TRBJ2-2	TGTGCCAGCAGTAAGATGGACACCGGGGAGCTGTTTTTT	CASSKMDTGELFF
few	-	TRBV3-1	13	TRBJ1-3	TGTGCCAGCAGCGTGGGACACGGAAACACCATATATTTT	CASSVGHGNTIYF
-	-	TRBV12-3/TRBV12-4	15	TRBJ1-3	TGTGCCAGCAGTTATGGGCCGAGCTCTGGAAACACCATATATTTT	CASSYGPSSGNTIYF
many	TRBD2	TRBV28	15	TRBJ2-3	TGTGCCAGCAGTGACACTAGCGGGGGGTCAGATACGCAGTATTTT	CASSDTSGGSDTQYF
many	-	TRBV12-3/TRBV12-4	13	TRBJ1-1	TGTGCCAGCAGTCGGGGGGGGGGCACTGAAGCTTTCTTT	CASSRGGGTEAFF
many	-	TRBV4-3	14	TRBJ2-3	TGCGCCAGCAGCCAGGAGGGGGATGGAAATACGCAGTATTTT	CASSQEGDGNTQYF
-	-	TRBV20-1	15	TRBJ1-5	TGCAGTGCTATTTCAGGGACACGCAGCAATCAGCCCCAGCATTTT	CSAISGTRSNQPQHF
many	-	TRBV3-1	16	TRBJ1-6	TGTGCCAGCAGCGGAAGATGGGGTTCCTATAATTCACCCCTCCACTTT	CASSGRWGSYNSPLHF
-	-	TRBV29-1	10	TRBJ2-5	TGCAGCGCGGGGCAAGAGACCCAGTACTTC	CSAGQETQYF
many	TRBD2	TRBV5-1	13	TRBJ2-7	TGCGCCAGCAGCTTGGGTGCTAGCGGAGAGCAGTACTTC	CASSLGASGEQYF
many	-	TRBV7-3	15	TRBJ2-3	TGTGCCAGCAGCTTCGGCGGGGAGATAACAGATACGCAGTATTTT	CASSFGGEITDTQYF
many	TRBD1	TRBV7-9	17	TRBJ2-3	TGTGCCAGCAGCTTATTTCCCGGGACAGGGAGCACAGATACGCAGTATTTT	CASSLFPGTGSTDTQYF
-	-	TRBV20-1	11	TRBJ2-7	TGCAGTGCTGCCGATTTTCACGAGCAGTACTTC	CSAADFHEQYF
-	-	TRBV9	14	TRBJ1-4	TGTGCCAGCAGCGACCCGGGACGGAGGGAAAAACTGTTTTTT	CASSDPGRREKLFF
many	-	TRBV6-5	14	TRBJ2-3	TGTGCCAGCAGTTACGGACCGATCACAGATACGCAGTATTTT	CASSYGPITDTQYF
-	TRBD2	TRBV6-2/TRBV6-3	18	TRBJ2-1	TGTGCCAGCAGTACCCACGGTCCAACTAGCGGGGGGTACAATGAGCAGTTCTTC	CASSTHGPTSGGYNEQFF
many	-	TRBV2	14	TRBJ1-1	TGTGCCAGCAGTAAAGGCGGTACGAACACTGAAGCTTTCTTT	CASSKGGTNTEAFF
many	-	TRBV11-2	16	TRBJ2-3	TGTGCCAGCAGCTTAGATTACGGGGAGGACACAGATACGCAGTATTTT	CASSLDYGEDTDTQYF
few	-	TRBV29-1	13	TRBJ1-4	TGCAGCGTTGTATGGCGCGCTAATGAAAAACTGTTTTTT	CSVVWRANEKLFF
-	-	TRBV7-8	15	TRBJ1-2	TGTGCCAGCAGCCCATTAACAGGTCCGGTCTATGGCTACACCTTC	CASSPLTGPVYGYTF
many	TRBD1	TRBV18	15	TRBJ2-7	TGTGCCAGCTCACCTCCGACGAGGCAGGGGGACGAGCAGTACTTC	CASSPPTRQGDEQYF
many	-	TRBV29-1	14	TRBJ2-7	TGCAGCACCGACCCGGGACAATTCTCCTACGAGCAGTACTTC	CSTDPGQFSYEQYF
many	-	TRBV6-1	14	TRBJ2-3	TGTGCCAGCAGTGAACCAGGGCACACAGATACGCAGTATTTT	CASSEPGHTDTQYF
-	-	TRBV6-2/TRBV6-3	15	TRBJ1-2	TGTGCCAGCAGGCAATACAGGATCTCCCTTTATGGCTACACCTTC	CASRQYRISLYGYTF
many	TRBD1	TRBV6-1	15	TRBJ1-5	TGTGCCAGCAGTCGACAGGGCCAGAGCAATCAGCCCCAGCATTTT	CASSRQGQSNQPQHF
many	-	TRBV11-1	13	TRBJ2-5	TGTGCCAGCAGCTTTTACGAGCAAGAGACCCAGTACTTC	CASSFYEQETQYF
few	-	TRBV18	13	TRBJ1-5	TGTGCCAGCTCAACGGATAGCAATCAGCCCCAGCATTTT	CASSTDSNQPQHF
many	-	TRBV5-1	13	TRBJ2-7	TGCGCCAGCAGCTTCACAGATAGTTACGAGCAGTACTTC	CASSFTDSYEQYF
few	-	TRBV4-3	14	TRBJ1-5	TGCGCCAGCAGCCAAGACAGGGCTCGCCAGCCCCAGCATTTT	CASSQDRARQPQHF
few	-	TRBV7-2	14	TRBJ1-3	TGTGCCAGCAGCTTTGTGGGCTCTGGAAACACCATATATTTT	CASSFVGSGNTIYF
-	TRBD1	TRBV28	14	TRBJ1-4	TGTGCCAGCGGCTTGGGACAGGGCGGTGAAAAACTGTTTTTT	CASGLGQGGEKLFF
many	TRBD1	TRBV7-2	15	TRBJ2-7	TGTGCCAGCAGCTCCAGCTTTGGACAGGGCTACGAGCAGTACTTC	CASSSSFGQGYEQYF
many	-	TRBV20-1	14	TRBJ2-3	TGCAGTGCTCCCTCCGGGGTCCCCGTCCCACCGCAGTATTTT	CSAPSGVPVPPQYF
many	-	TRBV27	15	TRBJ2-3	TGTGCCAGCAGTTTAAAGGGAATCGGTTCAGATACGCAGTATTTT	CASSLKGIGSDTQYF
many	-	TRBV27	15	TRBJ2-2	TGTGCCAGCAGTTTATACCCCGGGAGAACCGGGGAGCTGTTTTTT	CASSLYPGRTGELFF
-	-	TRBV2	14	TRBJ1-1	TGTACCAGCAGTGTTAGAGGGATGAACACTGAAGCTTTCTTT	CTSSVRGMNTEAFF
many	TRBD2	TRBV7-2	14	TRBJ2-1	TGTGCCAGCACCTCAGCGGGGGGGCACAATGAGCAGTTCTTC	CASTSAGGHNEQFF
many	-	TRBV5-1	14	TRBJ2-7	TGCGCCAGCAGCACACAAGGGGGCTCCTACGAGCAGTACTTC	CASSTQGGSYEQYF
many	-	TRBV6-5	15	TRBJ2-7	TGTGCCAGCAGTTATTTCGCGGGACCATCCTACGAGCAGTACTTC	CASSYFAGPSYEQYF
few	TRBD1	TRBV7-9	13	TRBJ1-6	TGTGCCAGCAGCTGGGACAGCCTTTCACCCCTCCACTTT	CASSWDSLSPLHF
-	TRBD1	TRBV5-1	13	TRBJ2-7	TGCGCCAGCAGCCCGGACAGGAACGACGAGCAGTACTTC	CASSPDRNDEQYF
many	-	TRBV6-2/TRBV6-3	15	TRBJ1-5	TGTGCCAGCAGTGAAGATCGACGGAACAATCAGCCCCAGCATTTT	CASSEDRRNNQPQHF
few	TRBD1	TRBV5-4	13	TRBJ2-1	TGTGCCAGCAGCTTGACAGGGGCGGATGAGCAGTTCTTC	CASSLTGADEQFF
many	-	TRBV20-1	12	TRBJ2-1	TGCAGTGCTAGAGATGAGGGGCTCGGACAGTTCTTC	CSARDEGLGQFF
many	-	TRBV28	13	TRBJ2-7	TGTGCCAGCAGTTTAAGGACCCCTAATGAGCAGTACTTC	CASSLRTPNEQYF
few	TRBD2	TRBV4-3	15	TRBJ2-1	TGCGCCAGCAGCCTCCTTGGGACTAGCAGGAATGAGCAGTTCTTC	CASSLLGTSRNEQFF
few	-	TRBV27	14	TRBJ1-6	TGTGCCAGCAGTCCGCAGTGGGCAGGTTCACCCCTCCACTTT	CASSPQWAGSPLHF